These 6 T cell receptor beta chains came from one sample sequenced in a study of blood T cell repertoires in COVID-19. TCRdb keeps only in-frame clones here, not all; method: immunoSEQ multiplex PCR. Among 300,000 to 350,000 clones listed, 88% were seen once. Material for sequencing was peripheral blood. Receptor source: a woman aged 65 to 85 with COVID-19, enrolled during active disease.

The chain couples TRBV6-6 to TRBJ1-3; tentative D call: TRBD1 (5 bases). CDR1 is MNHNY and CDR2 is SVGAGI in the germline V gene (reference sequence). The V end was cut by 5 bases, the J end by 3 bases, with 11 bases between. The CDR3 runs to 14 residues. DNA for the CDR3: TGTGCCAGCAGTCCGCAGGGAGGTGGAAACACCATATATTTT. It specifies CASSPQGGGNTIYF.

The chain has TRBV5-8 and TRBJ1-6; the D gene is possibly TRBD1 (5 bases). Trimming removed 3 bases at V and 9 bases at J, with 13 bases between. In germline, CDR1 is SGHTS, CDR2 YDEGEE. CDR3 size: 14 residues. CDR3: CASSSPGTGSPLHF. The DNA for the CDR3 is TGTGCCAGCAGCTCCCCAGGGACTGGTTCACCCCTCCACTTT. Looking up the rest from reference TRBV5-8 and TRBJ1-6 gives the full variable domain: EAGVTQSPTHLIKTRGQQATLRCSPISGHTSVYWYQQALGLGLQFLLWYDEGEERNRGNFPPRFSGRQFPNYSSELNVNALELEDSALYLCASSSPGTGSPLHFGNGTRLTVT.

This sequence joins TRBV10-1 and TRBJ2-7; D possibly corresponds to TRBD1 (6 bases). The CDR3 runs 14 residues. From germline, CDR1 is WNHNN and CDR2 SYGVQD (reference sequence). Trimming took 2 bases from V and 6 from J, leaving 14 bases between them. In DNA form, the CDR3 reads TGCGCCAGCAGTGAGCAGCAACAGGGATCCGAGCAGTACTTC. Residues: CASSEQQQGSEQYF.

The DNA for the CDR3 is TGCGCCAGCAGCCCCGGGACAGGGGGGAACATTCAGTACTTC. Amino acid sequence: CASSPGTGGNIQYF. The chain has TRBV5-1 and TRBJ2-4, with 11 positions matching TRBD1. V lost 4 bases to trimming and J lost 7 bases; unmatched junction nucleotides: 4. CDR3 length equals 14 residues. Germline values: CDR1 SGHRS, CDR2 YFSETQ.

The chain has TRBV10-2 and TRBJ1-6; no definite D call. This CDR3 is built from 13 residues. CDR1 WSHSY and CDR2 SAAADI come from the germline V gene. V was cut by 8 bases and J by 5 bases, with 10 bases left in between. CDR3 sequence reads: CASAGVDNSPLHF. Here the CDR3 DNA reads TGCGCCAGCGCGGGTGTCGATAATTCACCCCTCCACTTT.

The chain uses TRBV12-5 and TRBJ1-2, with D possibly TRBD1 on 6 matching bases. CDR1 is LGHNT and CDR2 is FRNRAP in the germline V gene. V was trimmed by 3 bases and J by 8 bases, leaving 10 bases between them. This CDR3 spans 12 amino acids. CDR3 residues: CASGFEGGGYTF. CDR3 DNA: TGTGCTAGTGGTTTCGAAGGGGGAGGCTACACCTTC. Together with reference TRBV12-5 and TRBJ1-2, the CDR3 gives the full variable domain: DARVTQTPRHKVTEMGQEVTMRCQPILGHNTVFWYRQTMMQGLELLAYFRNRAPLDDSGMPKDRFSAEMPDATLATLKIQPSEPRDSAVYFCASGFEGGGYTFGSGTRLTVV.